This TCR beta chain is drawn from a study of graft-versus-host responses after intestinal transplantation. Across the study: Grafts that recipients had were multivisceral, liver-intestinal, or isolated intestinal transplants. Tacrolimus and steroids were given for roughly 3 years to all recipients after anti-thymocyte globulin induction. Findings and limits, study-wide: Marrow from the recipient contained GvH clones, some of which had appeared first in ileum or blood. Early after transplant, HvG declines were associated with peak levels of circulating GvH clones.

A word on this clone: Its cognate antigen is unknown.

The CDR3 consists of 15 residues. Unmatched junction bases numbered 12, after V lost 6 bases and J lost 4 bases. Germline CDR1 reads SQVTM; CDR2 reads ANQGSEA. Sequenced by immunoSEQ multiplex PCR; TCRdb stores in-frame clones only, minus some. The repertoire holds 150,000 or so clones, 80% to 95% seen once, with 0.19% in the top ten. The sequence was obtained from a human donor who received an intestinal transplant. Source: unstimulated CD4+ T cells sorted from spleen or lymph node cells, taken before intestinal transplant. The rearrangement links TRBV29-1 to TRBJ2-1; 7 bases map to TRBD2. As DNA, the CDR3 is TGCAGCGTGCGGCTTAGCGGGTCGCCTTACAATGAGCAGTTCTTC. Translating it yields CSVRLSGSPYNEQFF.